The T cell receptor beta chain described here comes from a study of blood T cell repertoires in COVID-19. Study-wide context: COVID-19 samples, acute and convalescent, were from the United States, Italy and Spain. Sources were T cells, B-cell-depleted T cells, or PBMCs; the material itself was cDNA or gDNA.

Original analysis: Nucleated cell counts were estimated from reference gene primer amplification. Assay used: immunoSEQ multiplex PCR; TCRdb lists only in-frame clones, some missing. Clone size and the V and J calls come from that table; the DNA yielded D and trimming. The top ten clones hold roughly 11% of a sample with under 70,000 clones, around 87% of them seen once. This clone was picked up one time. The sequenced material came from peripheral blood. The clonotype comes from a woman aged 18-29 years with acute or convalescent COVID-19.

The CDR3 is CASRTPDRNPGPNTEAFF. The DNA of the CDR3 is TGTGCCAGCAGGACTCCGGACAGGAACCCGGGACCCAACACTGAAGCTTTCTTT. J is TRBJ1-1 and V is TRBV2; 7 positions match TRBD1. CDR3 size: 18 residues. Germline V gives CDR1 SNHLY, CDR2 FYNNEI. J gave up 2 bases and V 6 bases, and 18 bases lay outside the gene matches.